A selection of T cell receptor beta chains follows, all from one sample in a study of radiotherapy plus CTLA-4 blockade in lung cancer. Profiling relied on immunoSEQ multiplex PCR, and the TCRdb table lists in-frame clones only, not all of them. The table includes 55,000 to 80,000 clones, approximately 77% detected once. Material: peripheral blood, obtained from a patient treated with radiotherapy plus ipilimumab. The receptors originated from a human donor with non-small cell lung cancer who had a complete response to radiotherapy plus ipilimumab. The CDR3 runs from the conserved cysteine through the conserved F or W. A D gene is named only where the DNA matches it firmly. Clone size appears in some rows only: once, few, many, or a class for an expanded clone.

>TRBJ2-1|-|TRBV5-4|-
TGTGCCAGCAGCTTGGGGTGGGGCTCTGAGCAGTTCTTC
CASSLGWGSEQFF
>TRBJ1-1|-|TRBV6-1|-
TGTGCCAGCAGTGAGTCAAGGAACACTGAAGCTTTCTTT
CASSESRNTEAFF
>TRBJ2-3|-|TRBV7-8|-
TGTGCCAGCAGCTACGGGGTACAAGATACGCAGTATTTT
CASSYGVQDTQYF
>TRBJ1-2|-|TRBV4-3|-
TGCGCCAGCAGCCAAGACAACGCCGCGGGCTACACCTTC
CASSQDNAAGYTF
>TRBJ1-3|-|TRBV30|TRBD1
TGTGCCTGGGAAACAGGGGGTAAGGGAAACACCATATATTTT
CAWETGGKGNTIYF
>TRBJ2-6|-|TRBV6-4|-
TGTGCCAGCTCCGCGACCTCTGGGGCCAACGTCCTGACTTTC
CASSATSGANVLTF
>TRBJ1-5|once|TRBV18|-
TGTGCCAGCTCAGGGATGGGGAGCAATCAGCCCCAGCATTTT
CASSGMGSNQPQHF
>TRBJ1-5|-|TRBV6-1|-
TGTGCCAGCAGTGGTTTGTCTAGCAATCAGCCCCAGCATTTT
CASSGLSSNQPQHF
>TRBJ1-2|-|TRBV5-1|TRBD1
TGCGCCAGCAGCTTGGGGACAGGGGGACACTATGGCTACACCTTC
CASSLGTGGHYGYTF
>TRBJ1-1|few|TRBV7-2|TRBD1
TGTGCCAGCACCAGGACAGGGTTTACTGAAGCTTTCTTT
CASTRTGFTEAFF
>TRBJ2-5|-|TRBV15|-
TGTGCCACCAGCAGAGTAAAGGGAGAGACCCAGTACTTC
CATSRVKGETQYF
>TRBJ2-1|-|TRBV7-2|TRBD1
TGTGCCAGCAGCTTAGGGGGGACAGTCAATGAGCAGTTCTTC
CASSLGGTVNEQFF
>TRBJ2-2|-|TRBV5-1|TRBD1
TGCGCCAGCAGCCCGCCGGGACAGGGGGGTGGCACCGGGGAGCTGTTTTTT
CASSPPGQGGGTGELFF
>TRBJ2-7|once|TRBV7-9|TRBD1
TGTGCCAGCACCGACAGGGGCTCCACCTACGAGCAGTACTTC
CASTDRGSTYEQYF
>TRBJ2-7|-|TRBV25-1|TRBD1
TGTGCCAGCATATCACCGACAGGGGGATCCTACGAGCAGTACTTC
CASISPTGGSYEQYF
>TRBJ2-2|few|TRBV5-4|TRBD2
TGTGCCAGCAGCTTCAGCGGGAGTATCACCGGGGAGCTGTTTTTT
CASSFSGSITGELFF
>TRBJ1-2|-|TRBV7-2|TRBD1
TGTGCCAGCAGCGCCGGGGACAGCTATGGCTACACCTTC
CASSAGDSYGYTF
>TRBJ1-2|-|TRBV18|-
TGTGCCAGCTCACCAGGCAACTATGGCTACACCTTC
CASSPGNYGYTF
>TRBJ1-5|-|TRBV4-3|-
TGCGCCAGCAGCCAAGATCGGATTCAGCTAGACCCCAATCAGCCCCAGCATTTT
CASSQDRIQLDPNQPQHF
>TRBJ1-1|-|TRBV7-2|-
TGTGCCAGCAGCTTAGCGCTCCCCGGGGTGAACACTGAAGCTTTCTTT
CASSLALPGVNTEAFF
>TRBJ1-4|-|TRBV5-1|-
TGCGCCAGCAGCTCGGACCCGAGGGCTAATGAAAAACTGTTTTTT
CASSSDPRANEKLFF
>TRBJ2-3|-|TRBV11-3|-
TGTGCCAGCAGCCTAACCACTAGCACCAGCACAGATACGCAGTATTTT
CASSLTTSTSTDTQYF
>TRBJ2-3|-|TRBV7-6|TRBD2
TGTGCCAGCAGCACACGGGGCGGGGGTAGCACAGATACGCAGTATTTT
CASSTRGGGSTDTQYF
>TRBJ1-2|-|TRBV5-1|-
TGCGCCAGCAGCCCCGGTGGGTCTGGCTATGGCTACACCTTC
CASSPGGSGYGYTF
>TRBJ1-2|-|TRBV10-2|-
TGCGCCAGCAGTGAGTCGCCAGGGAGCCCCTATGGCTACACCTTC
CASSESPGSPYGYTF
>TRBJ2-5|-|TRBV14|-
TGTGCCAGCAGCCAAGTTATCGGGCGAACCGAGGCGACCCAGTACTTC
CASSQVIGRTEATQYF
>TRBJ1-1|-|TRBV29-1|-
TGCAGCTCACGAACTCTGAACACTGAAGCTTTCTTT
CSSRTLNTEAFF
>TRBJ1-4|-|TRBV15|-
TGTGCCACCAGCAGAGAACGTAGCCGGAATGAAAAACTGTTTTTT
CATSRERSRNEKLFF
>TRBJ2-3|-|TRBV9|-
TGTGCCAGCACCCGTGGGACCACAGATACGCAGTATTTT
CASTRGTTDTQYF
>TRBJ1-1|-|TRBV28|-
TGTGCCAGCAGTTTTAGGGACACTGAAGCTTTCTTT
CASSFRDTEAFF
>TRBJ2-1|few|TRBV29-1|TRBD2
TGCAGCGTTGAAGACGGGGGGAGCTCCTACAATGAGCAGTTCTTC
CSVEDGGSSYNEQFF
>TRBJ2-7|once|TRBV9|TRBD1
TGTGCCAGCAGCGTGACAGGGGAGTTCGGCGAGCAGTACTTC
CASSVTGEFGEQYF
>TRBJ2-1|-|TRBV9|TRBD2
TGTGCCAGCAGCCCCCGACTAGAAGGGAGGGCCTACAATGAGCAGTTCTTC
CASSPRLEGRAYNEQFF
>TRBJ1-4|-|TRBV7-6|-
TGTGCCAGCAGGTCTAGGGGAGGGGAAAAACTGTTTTTT
CASRSRGGEKLFF
>TRBJ1-2|-|TRBV7-2|TRBD1
TGTGCCAGCCTACAGGGGGTGAATGGCTACACCTTC
CASLQGVNGYTF
>TRBJ2-1|-|TRBV7-9|TRBD2
TGTGCCAGCAGCTTTCCGCAAAGCGGGGGTAGTGACAATGAGCAGTTCTTC
CASSFPQSGGSDNEQFF
>TRBJ1-2|-|TRBV19|-
TGTGCCAGTAGGGTTCTTGATCGAGGAGGCTACACCTTC
CASRVLDRGGYTF
>TRBJ2-5|-|TRBV7-2|-
TGTGCCAGCAGCTTAGACAGGGCGGACAGGACCCAGTACTTC
CASSLDRADRTQYF
>TRBJ2-3|-|TRBV6-4|TRBD2
TGTGCCAGCAGTACCCTAGCGGGAGGGGTAGATACGCAGTATTTT
CASSTLAGGVDTQYF
>TRBJ1-2|few|TRBV19|TRBD1
TGTGCCAGTAGTTTGGGGGGGACAGGGTTTCTCGGCGGCTACACCTTC
CASSLGGTGFLGGYTF
>TRBJ1-3|-|TRBV6-6|-
TGTGCCAGCAGTTACCCCTACGACGAGAACACCATATATTTT
CASSYPYDENTIYF
>TRBJ2-3|-|TRBV9|-
TGTGCCAGCAGCCCCACGGGGGCGGGAGGCACAGATACGCAGTATTTT
CASSPTGAGGTDTQYF
>TRBJ1-1|-|TRBV11-2|-
TGTGCCAGCAGCTTCGGGGGAAGACACGAAGAAGCTTTCTTT
CASSFGGRHEEAFF
>TRBJ1-5|-|TRBV2|-
TGTGCCAGCTCACCGGGCAGCCTGAATCAGCCCCAGCATTTT
CASSPGSLNQPQHF
>TRBJ1-2|-|TRBV19|-
TGTGCCAGTACCTCGATGGCAGGAGCTAACTATGGCTACACCTTC
CASTSMAGANYGYTF
>TRBJ2-5|-|TRBV10-2|TRBD2
TGCGCCAGCAAAGGGACTAGCGGGATTGGGACCCAGTACTTC
CASKGTSGIGTQYF
>TRBJ2-2|-|TRBV2|-
TGTGCCAGCATAGGGCAGGGCTTTAACACCGGGGAGCTGTTTTTT
CASIGQGFNTGELFF
>TRBJ2-7|few|TRBV4-3|TRBD1
TGCGCCAGCAGCCAATTCCGGGACAGTCTCTACGAGCAGTACTTC
CASSQFRDSLYEQYF
>TRBJ2-5|-|TRBV5-1|TRBD2
TGCGCCAGCAGCTCATGGGATAGCGGGGCTGAGACCCAGTACTTC
CASSSWDSGAETQYF
>TRBJ2-3|-|TRBV11-2|-
TGTGCCAGCAGCTTAGTGGGCCAGGGAAGCACAGATACGCAGTATTTT
CASSLVGQGSTDTQYF
>TRBJ2-3|-|TRBV19|-
TGTGCCAGTAAGGCTCCAAGGGCCCCAGATACGCAGTATTTT
CASKAPRAPDTQYF
>TRBJ1-1|-|TRBV30|-
TGTGCCTGGACCACTTCGTTGGGCCGACGAACTGAAGCTTTCTTT
CAWTTSLGRRTEAFF